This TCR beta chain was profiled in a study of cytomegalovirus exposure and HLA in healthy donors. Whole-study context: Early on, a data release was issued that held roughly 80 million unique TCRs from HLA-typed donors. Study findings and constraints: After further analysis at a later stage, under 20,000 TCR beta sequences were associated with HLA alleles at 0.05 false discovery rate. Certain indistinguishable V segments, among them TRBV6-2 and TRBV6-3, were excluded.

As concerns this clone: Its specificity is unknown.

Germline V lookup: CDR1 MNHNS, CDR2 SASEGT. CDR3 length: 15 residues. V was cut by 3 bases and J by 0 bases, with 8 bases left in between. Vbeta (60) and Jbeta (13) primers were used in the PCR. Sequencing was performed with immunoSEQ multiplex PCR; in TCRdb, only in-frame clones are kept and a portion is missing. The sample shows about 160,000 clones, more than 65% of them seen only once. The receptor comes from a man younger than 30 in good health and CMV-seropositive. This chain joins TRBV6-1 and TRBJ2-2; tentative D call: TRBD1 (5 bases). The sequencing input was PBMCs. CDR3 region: CASSESGTNTGELFF. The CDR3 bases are TGTGCCAGCAGTGAGTCAGGGACGAACACCGGGGAGCTGTTTTTT.